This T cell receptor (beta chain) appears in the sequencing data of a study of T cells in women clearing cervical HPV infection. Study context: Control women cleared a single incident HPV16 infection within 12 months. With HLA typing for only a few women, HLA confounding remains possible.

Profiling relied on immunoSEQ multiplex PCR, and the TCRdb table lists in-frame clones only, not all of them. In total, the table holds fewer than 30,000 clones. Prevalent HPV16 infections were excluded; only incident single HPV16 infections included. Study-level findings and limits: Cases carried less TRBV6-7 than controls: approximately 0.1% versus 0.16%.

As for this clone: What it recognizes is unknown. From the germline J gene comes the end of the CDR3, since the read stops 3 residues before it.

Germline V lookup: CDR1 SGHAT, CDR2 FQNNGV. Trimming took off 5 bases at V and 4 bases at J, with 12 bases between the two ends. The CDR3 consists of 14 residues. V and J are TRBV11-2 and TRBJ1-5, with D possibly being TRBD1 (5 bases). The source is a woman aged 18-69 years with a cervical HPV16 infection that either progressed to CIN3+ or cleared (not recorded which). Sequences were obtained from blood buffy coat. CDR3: CASSPGGGNQPQHF. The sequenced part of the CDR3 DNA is TGTGCCAGCAGCCCTGGCGGGGGGAATCAGCCC.